This T cell receptor (beta chain) was sequenced during a study of T-cell memory formation after mild COVID-19. About the research overall: TCR clustering was largely donor specific.

TCRdb re-analysed the 5' RACE reads in MiXCR, keeping a single row per CDR3 protein. This sample has roughly 480,000 distinct CDR3 sequences, with about 23% found just once. The CDR3 runs 15 residues. The ends were cut back, 5 bases at V and 2 bases at J, with 13 bases in the middle. CDR1 is MNHNS, CDR2 SASEGT, per germline. Of note for this clonotype: The antigen remains unidentified.

Study observations and caveats: CD4+ bias marked clones expanding day 15 to 37, unlike balanced contracting clones. Some responding clones appeared in pre-infection memory, suggesting cross-reactive memory joined.

The rearrangement joins TRBV6-1 to TRBJ2-1; unclear D gene. The sample consisted of PBMCs or a T cell subset sorted from them (not recorded which). The receptor was isolated from an adult woman who had mild COVID-19 (a few samples of this study predate the infection). Cell type and time point are not known. As DNA, the CDR3 is TGTGCCAGCAGTCATTTGGATGAGCCCTACAATGAGCAGTTCTTC. Protein product: CASSHLDEPYNEQFF.